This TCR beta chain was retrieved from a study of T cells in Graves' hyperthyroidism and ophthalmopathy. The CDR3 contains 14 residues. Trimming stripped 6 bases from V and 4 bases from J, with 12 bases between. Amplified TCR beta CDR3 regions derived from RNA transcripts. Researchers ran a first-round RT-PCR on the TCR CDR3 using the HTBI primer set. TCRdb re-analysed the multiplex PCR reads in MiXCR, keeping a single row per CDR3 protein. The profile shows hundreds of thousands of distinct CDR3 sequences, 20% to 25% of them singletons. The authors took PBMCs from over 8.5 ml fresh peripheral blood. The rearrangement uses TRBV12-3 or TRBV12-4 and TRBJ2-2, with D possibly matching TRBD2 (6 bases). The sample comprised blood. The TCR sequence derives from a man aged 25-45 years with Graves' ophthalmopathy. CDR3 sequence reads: CASSRAGPTGELFF. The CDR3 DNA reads TGTGCCAGCAGCCGGGCGGGGCCCACCGGGGAGCTGTTTTTT.